Below are 30 T cell receptor beta chains sequenced from a single sample in a study of shared clonotypes between healthy human individuals. Generated by immunoSEQ multiplex PCR, the TCRdb table keeps only in-frame clones and is missing some. The sample has 550,000 to 600,000 clones; about 98% are singletons. Naivety among CD8 cells was defined by CD45RO negativity and positive CCR7 selection, thereby excluding terminally differentiated effector memory CD45RA+ cells. The sample comprised naive CD8+ T cells sorted from blood. The receptor source for this set is a man aged 25 to 45 in good health.

The rearrangement links TRBV15 to TRBJ2-1; the match to TRBD2 covers 7 bases. CDR3 length: 16 amino acids. J lost 2 bases, V lost 5 bases, and 9 bases had no gene match. Germline CDR1 LNHNV, CDR2 YYDKDF (reference sequence). The CDR3 loop reads CATSLIGLAAYNEQFF. The CDR3 DNA is TGTGCCACCAGCTTGATCGGGCTAGCGGCCTACAATGAGCAGTTCTTC.

V and J are TRBV11-2 and TRBJ2-7, with 9 bases aligning to TRBD2. V was clipped by 0 bases and J by 6 bases; unmatched bases: 9. Germline V gives CDR1 SGHAT, CDR2 FQNNGV. This CDR3 has 16 amino acids. CDR3 region: CASSLEAGGTSGEQYF. The DNA for the CDR3 is TGTGCCAGCAGCTTAGAGGCGGGAGGGACGTCCGGCGAGCAGTACTTC.

Concerning this clone: This same CDR3 is encoded by further DNA sequences in the sample. The chain is built from TRBV30 and TRBJ2-2; TRBD2 is a possible D gene (6 bases). This CDR3 spans 14 amino acids. From germline, CDR1 is GTSNPN and CDR2 SVGIG (reference sequence). The ends were cut back, 0 bases at V and 4 bases at J, with 9 bases in the middle. The CDR3 reads CAWSVTSSTGELFF. CDR3 nucleotides: TGTGCCTGGAGTGTGACTAGTTCCACCGGGGAGCTGTTTTTT.

For this clone: Other DNA sequences within the sample encode an identical CDR3. This rearrangement joins TRBV29-1 to TRBJ2-1, with D perhaps matching TRBD1 or TRBD2 (6 bases each). Trimming took off 6 bases at V and 0 bases at J, with 9 bases between the two ends. This CDR3 has 13 amino acids. The germline gives CDR1 SQVTM, CDR2 ANQGSEA. Here the CDR3 reads CSVEGGSYNEQFF. CDR3 in DNA: TGCAGCGTGGAGGGGGGCTCCTACAATGAGCAGTTCTTC.

A note on this clone: Other DNA sequences from this sample encode an identical CDR3 as well. The chain employs TRBV10-2 and TRBJ2-7; D might be TRBD2 (6 bases). The CDR3 totals 12 residues. V lost 2 bases to trimming and J lost 4 bases, with 6 bases between them. Germline-derived CDR1 and CDR2 are WSHSY and SAAADI. This CDR3 reads CASSEGGYEQYF. In DNA, the CDR3 is TGCGCCAGCAGTGAGGGGGGGTACGAGCAGTACTTC.

This chain uses TRBV5-4 with TRBJ2-7, with 7 nucleotides matching TRBD1. The CDR3 length is 15 residues. After removal of 0 bases from V and 0 bases from J, the junction contained 3 bases not matched to a gene. Germline V lookup: CDR1 SGHNT, CDR2 YYREEE (reference sequence). The CDR3 is CASSLEGQISYEQYF. In DNA, the CDR3 is TGTGCCAGCAGCTTGGAGGGACAGATCTCCTACGAGCAGTACTTC. Full variable domain (outside the CDR3, taken from reference TRBV5-4 and TRBJ2-7): ETGVTQSPTHLIKTRGQQVTLRCSSQSGHNTVSWYQQALGQGPQFIFQYYREEENGRGNFPPRFSGLQFPNYSSELNVNALELDDSALYLCASSLEGQISYEQYFGPGTRLTVT.

The CDR3 DNA reads TGTGCCAGCATGGAGGGGCAAGAGACCCAGTACTTC. Translating it yields CASMEGQETQYF. J is TRBJ2-5 and V is TRBV6-6; tentatively, D is TRBD2 (6 bases). V dropped 7 bases and J dropped 2 bases, with 8 bases sitting between them. This CDR3 has 12 amino acids. Germline loops: CDR1 MNHNY, CDR2 SVGAGI (reference sequence).

The genes are TRBV7-9 and TRBJ1-2; 12 bases agree with TRBD1. The CDR3 sequence is 15 residues long. Germline CDR1 is SEHNR and CDR2 is FQNEAQ (reference sequence). V was clipped by 5 bases and J by 4 bases; unmatched bases: 5. CDR3 residues: CASSNRDRGLYGYTF. As DNA, the CDR3 is TGTGCCAGCAGCAACCGGGACAGGGGGCTCTATGGCTACACCTTC.

The chain uses TRBV29-1 and TRBJ2-7; 15 bases fit TRBD2. This CDR3 is 16 amino acids long. Trimming removed 6 bases from V and 0 bases from J; junction bases left unmatched: 6. The germline V gene has CDR1 SQVTM and CDR2 ANQGSEA. The CDR3 spells CSVDGLAGGPSYEQYF. The CDR3 coding sequence is TGCAGCGTGGATGGACTAGCGGGAGGGCCCTCCTACGAGCAGTACTTC.

The chain links TRBV9 to TRBJ2-3; D remains ambiguous. The germline gives CDR1 SGDLS, CDR2 YYNGEE. V was cut by 3 bases and J by 6 bases, with 8 bases left in between. This CDR3 is 12 amino acids long. DNA of the CDR3: TGTGCCAGCAGCGGTTTTTTGGATACGCAGTATTTT. Its translation: CASSGFLDTQYF.

The chain links TRBV7-9 to TRBJ2-3; 8 positions agree with TRBD1. The CDR3 has 16 amino acids. The V and J ends lost 3 bases and 6 bases, in that order; junction bases with no gene match: 11. The germline CDR1 and CDR2 sequences are SEHNR and FQNEAQ (reference sequence). CDR3 nucleotide sequence: TGTGCCAGCAGCTTTCTCCGGGACAGGAATAGGGATACGCAGTATTTT. Its protein is CASSFLRDRNRDTQYF.

The chain carries TRBV7-9 and TRBJ2-2; D gene ambiguous. V was cut by 0 bases and J by 4 bases, with 9 bases left in between. Germline V gene data show CDR1 as SEHNR and CDR2 as FQNEAQ (reference sequence). The CDR3 runs to 15 residues. CDR3 residues: CASSLAGSATGELFF. Here the CDR3 DNA reads TGTGCCAGCAGCTTAGCAGGGTCCGCCACCGGGGAGCTGTTTTTT.

The CDR3 sequence: CASSPRRDEGSNTEAFF. Here the CDR3 DNA reads TGTGCCAGCTCACCACGCCGGGACGAAGGTTCGAACACTGAAGCTTTCTTT. J is TRBJ1-1 and V is TRBV18; weak D call: TRBD1 (5 bases). The CDR3 consists of 17 residues. V was clipped by 1 base and J by 1 base, with 16 bases between them. Germline CDR1 and CDR2: KGHSH and LQKENI.

On this clone itself: One end of the junction varies from germline; a read error may be responsible. The rearrangement joins TRBV4-3 to TRBJ1-4, with a tentative D call TRBD1 (5 bases). There are 18 residues in the CDR3. CDR1 LGHNA and CDR2 YSLEER come from the germline V gene. The CDR3: CASSQDLRLGRPNEKLFF. CDR3 bases: TGCGCCAGCAGCCAAGATCTTAGGTTGGGACGGCCTAATGAAAAATTGTTTTTT.

About this clone itself: The identical CDR3 is also encoded by other nucleotide sequences in the sample. The chain is built from TRBV2 and TRBJ1-1; D gene unclear. This CDR3 comprises 11 residues. The V gene lost 7 bases and the J gene lost 4 bases, with 7 bases spanning the gap. The germline V gene encodes CDR1 SNHLY and CDR2 FYNNEI. This CDR3 is CASIGGTEAFF. CDR3 sequence (DNA): TGTGCCAGCATTGGTGGCACTGAAGCTTTCTTT.

This clone was detected only once. The chain joins TRBV28 to TRBJ2-7; no reliable D call. Per germline, CDR1 MDHEN and CDR2 SYDVKM. V was cut by 3 bases and J by 3 bases, with 6 bases left in between. The CDR3 is made up of 12 amino acids. CDR3 DNA sequence: TGTGCCAGCAGTTTCCCCCTCTACGAGCAGTACTTC. Translation gives CASSFPLYEQYF.

Of note for this clone: The same CDR3 can be traced to other DNA sequences in this sample. This chain connects TRBV29-1 to TRBJ2-1, with 14 bases identical to TRBD2. The CDR3 is 15 amino acids. CDR1 and CDR2 (germline): SQVTM, ANQGSEA. V dropped 6 bases and J dropped 3; count of bases not matched to a gene: 4. The DNA for the CDR3 is TGCAGCGTAGAGGGACTAGCGGGGGTCTACAATGAGCAGTTCTTC. This translates into CSVEGLAGVYNEQFF.

The rearrangement uses TRBV25-1 and TRBJ2-1, with 9 bases that match TRBD2. The CDR3 spans 14 residues. CDR1 and CDR2 (germline): MGHDK, SYGVNS. The junction had 15 bases not matched to a gene; V was cut back by 6 bases and J by 15 bases. The DNA for the CDR3 is TGTGCCAGCAGCGAACTCAGACTAGCGGAGAGGTGGTTCTTC. Its translation is CASSELRLAERWFF.

The chain links TRBV7-6 to TRBJ1-1; 9 positions agree with TRBD1. The ends lost 4 bases at V and 4 bases at J; junction bases unmatched: 13. The V gene's germline CDR1 is SGHVS and CDR2 FNYEAQ. The CDR3 sequence is 17 residues long. Here the CDR3 DNA reads TGTGCCAGCAGCTCCGTTCACAGGGGGCGCCAGGGCACTGAAGCTTTCTTT. It is translated as CASSSVHRGRQGTEAFF. Complete variable domain (other parts from reference TRBV7-6 and TRBJ1-1): GAGVSQSPRYKVTKRGQDVALRCDPISGHVSLYWYRQALGQGPEFLTYFNYEAQQDKSGLPNDRFSAERPEGSISTLTIQRTEQRDSAMYRCASSSVHRGRQGTEAFFGQGTRLTVV.

V gene TRBV13 combines with J gene TRBJ2-7; 8 bases align to TRBD1. This CDR3 contains 15 residues. Germline V gives CDR1 PRHDT, CDR2 FYEKMQ (reference sequence). V was pared by 3 bases and J by 6 bases, with 10 bases of the junction left unmatched. CDR3 residues: CASSLTAGGVGEQYF. CDR3 bases: TGTGCCAGCAGCTTGACGGCAGGGGGCGTAGGCGAGCAGTACTTC.

This clone was seen a single time. The chain combines TRBV27 with TRBJ2-7; D uncertain. The length of the CDR3 is 14 residues. In germline, CDR1 is MNHEY, CDR2 SMNVEV (reference sequence). V was cut by 1 base and J by 7 bases, with 14 bases left in between. The CDR3: CASSLYRDLREQYF. DNA of the CDR3: TGTGCCAGCAGTTTATACAGAGACCTACGAGAGCAGTACTTC.

The chain joins TRBV29-1 to TRBJ2-7; the match to TRBD2 covers 10 bases. V gave up 2 bases and J gave up 0 bases; unmatched junction bases: 4. Per germline, CDR1 SQVTM and CDR2 ANQGSEA. The CDR3 has 15 residues. Here the CDR3 DNA reads TGCAGCGTTGAATTGGGACTAGCGACCTCCTACGAGCAGTACTTC. Residues: CSVELGLATSYEQYF.

This clone showed up just once. The chain couples TRBV30 to TRBJ2-7, with a possible D match to TRBD2 (6 bases). Germline CDR1 and CDR2: GTSNPN and SVGIG (reference sequence). V was cut by 3 bases and J by 4 bases, with 22 bases left in between. This CDR3 is built from 16 residues. CDR3 in amino acids: CAWRGGDSPDTYEQYF. CDR3 DNA sequence: TGTGCCTGGAGGGGGGGAGACTCGCCCGATACTTACGAGCAGTACTTC.

V is TRBV29-1 and J is TRBJ2-4; D is perhaps TRBD1 or TRBD2 (6 bases each). Germline V gene lookup returns CDR1 SQVTM and CDR2 ANQGSEA. The CDR3 totals 13 residues. V was cut by 4 bases and J by 7 bases, with 14 bases left in between. DNA for the CDR3: TGCAGCGTTGTGGCGGGAACAGGGAACATTCAGTACTTC. Encoded protein: CSVVAGTGNIQYF.

The CDR3 is CASSQVVQQEKLFF. CDR3 DNA: TGCGCCAGCAGCCAAGTTGTCCAGCAGGAAAAACTGTTTTTT. V and J are TRBV4-1 and TRBJ1-4; D is ambiguous. CDR1 is MGHRA, CDR2 YSYEKL, per germline. The CDR3 consists of 14 residues. V was cut by 1 base and J by 8 bases, with 11 bases left in between.

CDR3 DNA sequence: TGTGCCAGCAGCGAGGAGGTGACCGGGGAGCTGTTTTTT. As protein: CASSEEVTGELFF. This chain links TRBV2 with TRBJ2-2, with a possible D match to TRBD2 (5 bases). Deletions cut 6 bases from V and 5 bases from J, with 10 bases between. The CDR3 contains 13 residues. CDR1 is SNHLY and CDR2 is FYNNEI in the germline V gene.

The chain has TRBV11-1 and TRBJ2-1; the D gene is possibly TRBD2 (6 bases). In germline, CDR1 is SGHAT, CDR2 FQDESV (reference sequence). This CDR3 spans 17 amino acids. The ends were cut back, 1 base at V and 2 bases at J, with 15 bases in the middle. Here the CDR3 DNA reads TGTGCCAGCAGCTTAGTTGCAACGGGGGTTACCTACAATGAGCAGTTCTTC. Residues: CASSLVATGVTYNEQFF.

This chain joins TRBV10-3 and TRBJ2-5, with 11 positions matching TRBD2. Germline loops: CDR1 ENHRY, CDR2 SYGVKD. V lost 2 bases, J lost 4 bases, and 9 bases stayed unmatched. The CDR3 runs 17 residues. CDR3 sequence: CAISEEIAGGGGETQYF. The CDR3 DNA sequence: TGTGCCATCAGTGAGGAAATAGCGGGAGGGGGAGGAGAGACCCAGTACTTC.

This chain uses TRBV7-3 with TRBJ1-1; D unresolved. The ends were cut back, 0 bases at V and 1 base at J, with 9 bases in the middle. CDR3 size: 15 residues. Looked up from germline, CDR1 is SGHTA and CDR2 is FQGTGA. As DNA, the CDR3 is TGTGCCAGCAGCTTAACAAGGCGGGAGAACACTGAAGCTTTCTTT. It translates to CASSLTRRENTEAFF.

The chain employs TRBV27 and TRBJ2-2, with 13 bases matching TRBD2. V lost 6 bases to trimming and J lost 4 bases; unmatched junction nucleotides: 8. The CDR3 totals 17 residues. CDR1 is MNHEY and CDR2 is SMNVEV in the germline V gene (reference sequence). The CDR3 here is CASSRTSGRRITGELFF. The CDR3 DNA sequence: TGTGCCAGCAGCAGGACTAGCGGGAGACGGATCACCGGGGAGCTGTTTTTT.